The clone carrying this T cell receptor (beta chain) came up many times. Every sequencing run returned over 170 million TCR-beta sequences, which were derived from 15-18 subjects. A single record per CDR3 protein comes from TCRdb applying MiXCR to the 5' RACE reads. The table has over 55,000 distinct CDR3 sequences, around a tenth seen once. The record originates from a study of neurological immune-mediated disorders. Time point denoted: longitudinal time-point 1 (baseline). It was from 2 million PBMCs stored at -80 C that the unsorted libraries were obtained. This CDR3 has 15 residues. From germline, CDR1 is SGHDT and CDR2 YYEEEE. Trimming removed 2 bases at V and 0 bases at J, with 8 bases between.

This chain links TRBV5-6 with TRBJ2-2, with D unclear. The specimen sequenced was PBMCs. This TCR was sampled from a male donor with HTLV-1-associated myelopathy (HAM/TSP). The CDR3 DNA follows: TGTGCCAGCAGCTTCTCACCGTCGAACACCGGGGAGCTGTTTTTT. Translated, it gives CASSFSPSNTGELFF.